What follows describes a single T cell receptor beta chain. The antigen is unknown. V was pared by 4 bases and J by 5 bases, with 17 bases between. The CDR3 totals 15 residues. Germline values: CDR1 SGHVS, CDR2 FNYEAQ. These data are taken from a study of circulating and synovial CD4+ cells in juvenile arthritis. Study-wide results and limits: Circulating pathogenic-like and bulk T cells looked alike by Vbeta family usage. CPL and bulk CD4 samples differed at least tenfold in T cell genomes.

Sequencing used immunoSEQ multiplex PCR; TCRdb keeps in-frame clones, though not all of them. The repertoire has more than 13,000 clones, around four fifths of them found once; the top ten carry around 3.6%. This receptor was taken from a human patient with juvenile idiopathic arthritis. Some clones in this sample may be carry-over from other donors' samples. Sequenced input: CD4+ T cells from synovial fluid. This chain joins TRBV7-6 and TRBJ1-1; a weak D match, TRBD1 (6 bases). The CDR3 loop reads CASSSRDTKGTEAFF. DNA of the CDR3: TGTGCCAGCAGCTCCCGGGACACAAAGGGGACTGAAGCTTTCTTT.